Listed below are T cell receptor beta chains from one sample, sequenced in a study of blood T cell repertoires in COVID-19. Here immunoSEQ multiplex PCR was the method, and the copy in TCRdb shows in-frame clones only, minus some. The sample carries approximately 180,000 clones, around nine tenths recorded once. Material for sequencing was peripheral blood. The receptors were gathered from a woman in her seventies with COVID-19, enrolled during active disease. Each CDR3 is given with its conserved first and last residue. A D gene is named only where the DNA matches it firmly. Rows give clone size only sometimes, using once, few, many, or a class for an expanded clone.

>TRBJ2-2|-|-|TRBV5-1
CASSLALGLNTGELFF
TGCGCCAGCAGCTTGGCCCTGGGACTGAACACCGGGGAGCTGTTTTTT
>TRBJ2-5|-|TRBD1|TRBV28
CASSLRTGVETQYF
TGTGCCAGCAGTTTGCGGACAGGGGTCGAGACCCAGTACTTC
>TRBJ1-6|-|-|TRBV10-3
CAISESTAGNSPLHF
TGTGCCATCAGTGAGTCGACCGCGGGGAATTCACCCCTCCACTTT
>TRBJ2-7|-|TRBD2|TRBV14
CASSQAGLFYEQYF
TGTGCCAGCAGCCAAGCGGGACTATTCTACGAGCAGTACTTC
>TRBJ1-1|-|-|TRBV14
CASSPLQAGLNTEAFF
TGTGCCAGCAGCCCCCTCCAGGCGGGGCTGAACACTGAAGCTTTCTTT
>TRBJ1-3|few|-|TRBV19
CASSIGGGSGNTIYF
TGTGCCAGTAGTATTGGCGGAGGGTCTGGAAACACCATATATTTT
>TRBJ2-1|-|TRBD1|TRBV6-5
CASSRDRSGYEQFF
TGTGCCAGCAGCCGGGACAGGTCAGGATATGAGCAGTTCTTC
>TRBJ2-7|-|TRBD2|TRBV3-1/TRBV3-2
CASSQGQLAGNGYEQYF
TGTGCCAGCAGCCAAGGTCAACTAGCGGGAAATGGCTACGAGCAGTACTTC
>TRBJ1-1|-|-|TRBV7-9
CASSPTRVAVDMNTEAFF
TGTGCCAGCAGCCCCACCAGGGTCGCGGTTGATATGAACACTGAAGCTTTCTTT
>TRBJ2-7|few|-|TRBV2
CASSDFGGYEQYF
TGTGCCAGCAGTGATTTCGGAGGCTACGAGCAGTACTTC
>TRBJ2-1|-|-|TRBV19
CASREGLRDLSYNEQFF
TGTGCCAGTAGGGAGGGATTGCGGGATCTGAGCTACAATGAGCAGTTCTTC
>TRBJ1-1|-|-|TRBV28
CASSFPLSDTEAFF
TGTGCCAGCAGCTTTCCGCTATCGGACACTGAAGCTTTCTTT
>TRBJ2-7|-|TRBD1|TRBV6-5
CASRQRDRGGEQYF
TGTGCCAGCAGGCAGAGAGACAGGGGCGGGGAGCAGTACTTC
>TRBJ2-1|-|TRBD1|TRBV19
CATRPGQGPYNEQFF
TGTGCCACCAGACCCGGACAGGGGCCGTACAATGAGCAGTTCTTC
>TRBJ2-7|-|-|TRBV11-3
CASSLAFYEQYF
TGTGCCAGCAGCTTAGCTTTTTACGAGCAGTACTTC
>TRBJ2-2|-|-|TRBV5-1
CASSLEVGHPPTGELFF
TGCGCCAGCAGCTTGGAGGTGGGACACCCGCCCACCGGGGAGCTGTTTTTT
>TRBJ1-6|-|-|TRBV9
CASSGGVSPLHF
TGTGCCAGCAGCGGAGGAGTGTCACCCCTCCACTTT
>TRBJ2-7|-|-|TRBV27
CASNRAGAGTYEQYF
TGTGCCAGCAACCGGGCTGGTGCAGGGACCTACGAGCAGTACTTC
>TRBJ2-3|-|-|TRBV11-3
CASSLTPYTDTQYF
TGTGCCAGCAGCTTGACTCCTTACACAGATACGCAGTATTTT
>TRBJ1-3|few|-|TRBV7-2
CASSLERTSGNTIYF
TGTGCCAGCAGCTTAGAGCGGACCTCTGGAAACACCATATATTTT
>TRBJ2-3|-|TRBD2|TRBV3-1/TRBV3-2
CASSHDRGLATDTQYF
TGTGCCAGCAGCCATGATCGGGGACTAGCCACAGATACGCAGTATTTT
>TRBJ1-2|-|-|TRBV28
CASRVSGGTYGYTF
TGTGCCAGCAGAGTGTCTGGGGGGACGTACGGCTACACCTTC
>TRBJ2-7|-|TRBD2|TRBV19
CASSIFGLAGTPSGSYEQYF
TGTGCCAGTAGTATATTTGGTCTAGCGGGAACTCCAAGCGGCTCCTACGAGCAGTACTTC
>TRBJ1-2|-|-|TRBV30
CAWTPQGNYGYTF
TGTGCCTGGACCCCACAGGGTAACTATGGCTACACCTTC
>TRBJ2-5|once|TRBD2|TRBV5-4
CASSLAGGLAGEETQYF
TGTGCCAGCAGCTTGGCCGGGGGACTAGCGGGGGAAGAGACCCAGTACTTC
>TRBJ2-1|-|TRBD2|TRBV5-4
CASSLPTSAHNEQFF
TGTGCCAGCAGCCTACCGACTAGCGCCCACAATGAGCAGTTCTTC
>TRBJ1-2|-|-|TRBV12-3/TRBV12-4
CASSFKPNYGYTF
TGTGCCAGCAGTTTTAAGCCTAACTATGGCTACACCTTC